Sequencing of this T cell receptor (beta chain) was carried out in a study of cytomegalovirus exposure and HLA in healthy donors. Background on the study: Samples from HLA-typed donors yielded 65 million to 90 million unique TCRs in an early data release. Study-level findings and limits: The investigators catalogued 164 TCR beta chains as cytomegalovirus-associated. Further analysis, carried out later, found HLA-associated TCR beta chains more clonally expanded than equally common other chains.

Concerning this clone itself: Its cognate antigen is unknown.

Trimming cost V 0 bases and J 6 bases; bases outside gene matches: 6. The CDR3 covers 15 residues. CDR1 LNHNV and CDR2 YYDKDF come from the germline V gene (reference sequence). A multiplex PCR was run with 60 Vbeta primers and 13 Jbeta primers. Profiling relied on immunoSEQ multiplex PCR, and the TCRdb table lists in-frame clones only, not all of them. The data hold approximately 150,000 clones, with roughly 79% observed a single time. The sample taken for sequencing was PBMCs. The TCR comes from a young man in good health and CMV-seropositive. This chain links TRBV15 with TRBJ2-7; 9 bases agree with TRBD1. The CDR3 loop reads CATSRDQQGAGEQYF. CDR3 coding DNA: TGTGCCACCAGCAGAGATCAACAGGGGGCGGGCGAGCAGTACTTC. The variable domain in full, completed from reference TRBV15 and TRBJ2-7, reads DAMVIQNPRYQVTQFGKPVTLSCSQTLNHNVMYWYQQKSSQAPKLLFHYYDKDFNNEADTPDNFQSRRPNTSFCFLDIRSPGLGDTAMYLCATSRDQQGAGEQYFGPGTRLTVT.